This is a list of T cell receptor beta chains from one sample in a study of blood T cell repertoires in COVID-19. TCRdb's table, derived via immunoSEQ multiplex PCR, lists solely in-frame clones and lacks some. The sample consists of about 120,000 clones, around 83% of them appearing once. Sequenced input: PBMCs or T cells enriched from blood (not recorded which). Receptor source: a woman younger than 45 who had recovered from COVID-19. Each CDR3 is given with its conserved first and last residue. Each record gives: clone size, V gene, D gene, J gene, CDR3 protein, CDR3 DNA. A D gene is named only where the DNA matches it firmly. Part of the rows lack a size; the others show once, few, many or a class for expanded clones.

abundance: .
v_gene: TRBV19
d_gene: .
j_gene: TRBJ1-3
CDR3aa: CASILQAILMAIQGNTIYF
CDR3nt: TGTGCCAGTATTTTGCAGGCCATCCTAATGGCCATTCAAGGAAACACCATATATTTT

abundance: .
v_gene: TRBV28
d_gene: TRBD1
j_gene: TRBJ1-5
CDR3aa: CASSPGQRYNQPQHF
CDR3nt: TGTGCCAGCAGTCCGGGACAGCGATACAATCAGCCCCAGCATTTT

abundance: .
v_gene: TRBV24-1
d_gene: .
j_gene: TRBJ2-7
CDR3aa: CATSASWRDYEQYF
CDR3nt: TGTGCCACCAGCGCCAGCTGGAGGGACTACGAGCAGTACTTC

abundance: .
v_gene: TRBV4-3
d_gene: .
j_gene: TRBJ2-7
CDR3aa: CASSQDRGHPYEQYF
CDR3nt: TGCGCCAGCAGCCAAGATAGGGGACATCCGTACGAGCAGTACTTC

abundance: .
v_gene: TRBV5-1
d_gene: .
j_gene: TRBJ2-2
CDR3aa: CASSGAGTQTGELFF
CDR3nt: TGCGCCAGCAGCGGGGCCGGGACACAGACCGGGGAGCTGTTTTTT

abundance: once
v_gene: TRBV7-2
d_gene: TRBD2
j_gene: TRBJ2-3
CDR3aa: CASSLSGGPDTQYF
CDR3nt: TGTGCCAGCAGCTTATCGGGAGGGCCGGATACGCAGTATTTT

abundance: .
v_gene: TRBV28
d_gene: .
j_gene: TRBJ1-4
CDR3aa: CASSAIHGATNEKLFF
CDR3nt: TGTGCCAGCAGTGCCATCCACGGGGCAACTAATGAAAAACTGTTTTTT

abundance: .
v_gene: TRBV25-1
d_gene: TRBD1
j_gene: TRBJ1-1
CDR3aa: CASSDQQGATEAFF
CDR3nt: TGTGCCAGCAGTGATCAACAGGGGGCAACTGAAGCTTTCTTT

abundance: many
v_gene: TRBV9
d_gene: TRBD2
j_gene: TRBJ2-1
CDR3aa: CASSVAPSGMYEQFF
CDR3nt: TGTGCCAGCAGCGTAGCGCCTAGCGGGATGTATGAGCAGTTCTTC

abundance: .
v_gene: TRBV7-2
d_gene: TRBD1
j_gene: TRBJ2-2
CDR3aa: CASSFPLYRGMNTGELFF
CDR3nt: TGTGCCAGCAGCTTCCCCCTCTACAGGGGGATGAACACCGGGGAGCTGTTTTTT

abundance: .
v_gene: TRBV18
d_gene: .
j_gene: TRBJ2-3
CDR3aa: CASSPLASALTDTQYF
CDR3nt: TGTGCCAGCTCACCACTAGCCAGCGCCCTCACAGATACGCAGTATTTT

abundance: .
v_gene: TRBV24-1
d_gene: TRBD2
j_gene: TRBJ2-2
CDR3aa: CATTLWGLAGGKNTGELFF
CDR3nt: TGTGCCACCACTCTCTGGGGACTAGCGGGAGGGAAGAACACCGGGGAGCTGTTTTTT

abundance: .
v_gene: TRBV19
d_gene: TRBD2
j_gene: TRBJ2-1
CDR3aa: CASSIRLASSSYNEQFF
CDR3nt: TGTGCCAGTAGTATAAGACTAGCCTCTAGCTCCTACAATGAGCAGTTCTTC

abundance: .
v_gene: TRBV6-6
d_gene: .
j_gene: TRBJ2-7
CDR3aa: CASSSDTLTSYEQYF
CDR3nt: TGTGCCAGCAGTTCTGACACCCTAACCTCCTACGAGCAGTACTTC

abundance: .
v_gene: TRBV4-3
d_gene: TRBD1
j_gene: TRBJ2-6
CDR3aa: CASSLGQGAGGANVLTF
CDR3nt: TGCGCCAGCAGCCTGGGACAGGGGGCTGGTGGGGCCAACGTCCTGACTTTC

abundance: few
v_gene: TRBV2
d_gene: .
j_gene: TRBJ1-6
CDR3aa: CASSEQGGNSPLHF
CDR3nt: TGTGCCAGCAGTGAGCAGGGAGGGAATTCACCCCTCCACTTT

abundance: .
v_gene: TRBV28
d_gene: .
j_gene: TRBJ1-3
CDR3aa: CASSSLPTGVPGNTIYF
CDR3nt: TGTGCCAGCAGTTCCCTCCCTACGGGGGTTCCTGGAAACACCATATATTTT

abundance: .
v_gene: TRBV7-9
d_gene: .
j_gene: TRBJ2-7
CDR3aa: CASSLDTTLSEQYF
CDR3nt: TGTGCCAGCAGCTTAGACACGACACTTAGCGAGCAGTACTTC

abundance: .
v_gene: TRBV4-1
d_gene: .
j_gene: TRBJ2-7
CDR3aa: CASSQVGSLVEQYF
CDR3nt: TGCGCCAGCAGCCAAGTAGGGAGCCTTGTCGAGCAGTACTTC

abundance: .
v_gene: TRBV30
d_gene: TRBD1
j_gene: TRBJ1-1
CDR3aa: CAWRPGQADTEAFF
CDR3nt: TGTGCCTGGAGACCGGGACAGGCCGACACTGAAGCTTTCTTT

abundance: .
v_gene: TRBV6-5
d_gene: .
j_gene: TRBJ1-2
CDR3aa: CASSPRGARGGYTF
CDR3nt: TGTGCCAGCAGTCCCCGGGGGGCGAGGGGGGGCTACACCTTC

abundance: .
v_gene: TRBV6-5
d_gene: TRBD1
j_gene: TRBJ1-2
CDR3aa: CASSYGTGFGYTF
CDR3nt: TGTGCCAGCAGTTATGGGACAGGGTTTGGCTACACCTTC

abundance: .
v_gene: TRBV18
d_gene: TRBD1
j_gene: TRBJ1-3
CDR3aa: CASSRFQGAGRLQYGNTIYF
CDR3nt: TGTGCCAGCTCACGGTTTCAGGGGGCAGGGCGGCTACAATATGGAAACACCATATATTTT

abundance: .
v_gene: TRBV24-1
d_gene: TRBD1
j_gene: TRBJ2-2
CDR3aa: CATSDRQGNTGELFF
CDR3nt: TGTGCCACCAGTGACCGACAGGGAAACACCGGGGAGCTGTTTTTT